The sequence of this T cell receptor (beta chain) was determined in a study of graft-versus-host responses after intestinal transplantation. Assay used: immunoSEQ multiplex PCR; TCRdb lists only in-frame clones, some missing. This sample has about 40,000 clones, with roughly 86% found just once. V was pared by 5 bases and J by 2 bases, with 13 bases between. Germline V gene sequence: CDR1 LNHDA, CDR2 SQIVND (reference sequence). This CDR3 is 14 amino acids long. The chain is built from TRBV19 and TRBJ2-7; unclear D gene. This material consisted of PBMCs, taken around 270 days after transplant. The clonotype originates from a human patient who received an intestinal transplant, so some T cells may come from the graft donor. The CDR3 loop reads CASSFGQAAYEQYF. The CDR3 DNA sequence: TGTGCCAGTAGTTTCGGTCAGGCCGCCTACGAGCAGTACTTC.